The 29 T cell receptor beta chains listed next were all sequenced from one sample in a study of blood T cell repertoires in COVID-19 (dated by TCRdb to about 2020). The library was generated by the immunoSEQ multiplex PCR assay. TCRdb mirrors the immuneACCESS table, restricted to in-frame sequences. Some clones are absent from its copies; in checked studies, under half trace to an unresolved V gene, and the reason for the others is unknown. The sample has approximately 170,000 clones on record, 84% of them singletons. Roughly 8% of the sample is in the top ten clones. Source material: peripheral blood. Source of these receptors: a man aged 35 to 55 who had recovered from COVID-19.

The chain combines TRBV4-1 with TRBJ1-1; D unresolved. Germline V gene lookup returns CDR1 MGHRA and CDR2 YSYEKL. Trimming shortened V by 1 base and J by 3 bases, and 15 bases separated the two germline ends. The length of the CDR3 is 16 residues. Here the CDR3 DNA reads TGCGCCAGCAGCCAAGGGTGGTTTGTGGGAGACACTGAAGCTTTCTTT. Translating it yields CASSQGWFVGDTEAFF.

This clone was detected only once. The chain combines TRBV5-6 with TRBJ1-4; D possibly corresponds to TRBD1 (5 bases). Trimming took off 2 bases at V and 3 bases at J, with 8 bases between the two ends. Germline assignment: CDR1 SGHDT and CDR2 YYEEEE. The CDR3 is 14 amino acids. DNA of the CDR3: TGTGCCAGCAGCTTAGAACAGGCTAATGAAAAACTGTTTTTT. This codes for CASSLEQANEKLFF.

In its sample, this clone was seen once. The chain links TRBV30 to TRBJ2-1; tentative D call: TRBD2 (5 bases). Germline CDR1 is GTSNPN and CDR2 is SVGIG (reference sequence). The length of the CDR3 is 12 residues. With 4 bases removed from V and 7 bases from J, the gap between germline ends came to 11 bases. CDR3 nucleotide sequence: TGTGCCTGGAAAAAGAGACTAAATGAGCAGTTCTTC. Protein sequence: CAWKKRLNEQFF.

The chain has TRBV7-9 and TRBJ2-2, with TRBD2 matching over 10 bases. Germline CDR1 and CDR2: SEHNR and FQNEAQ (reference sequence). Unmatched junction bases numbered 12, after V lost 2 bases and J lost 6 bases. The CDR3 runs to 18 residues. The CDR3 is CASSLFSGGPNPAGELFF. CDR3 coding DNA: TGTGCCAGCAGCTTATTTAGCGGGGGGCCCAACCCAGCCGGGGAGCTGTTTTTT.

This chain connects TRBV6-5 to TRBJ1-6; weak D call: TRBD1 (5 bases). The CDR3 is made up of 14 amino acids. Germline CDR1 MNHEY, CDR2 SVGAGI. The V and J ends lost 6 bases and 9 bases respectively, with 15 bases between them. Here the CDR3 reads CASSPGTGISPLHF. The DNA of the CDR3 is TGTGCCAGCAGCCCCGGGACTGGGATTTCACCCCTCCACTTT.

The chain is built from TRBV2 and TRBJ1-5; D possibly corresponds to TRBD1 (6 bases). Trimming pared 8 bases from V and 3 bases from J, leaving 17 bases between. Germline V gene sequence: CDR1 SNHLY, CDR2 FYNNEI. CDR3 length: 15 amino acids. CDR3 in amino acids: CASHRDRGSNQPQHF. The CDR3 nucleotides are TGTGCCAGCCACAGGGACCGCGGATCCAATCAGCCCCAGCATTTT.

The chain carries TRBV10-2 and TRBJ2-1; a possible D gene is TRBD2 (6 bases). V gave up 4 bases and J gave up 6 bases, with 7 bases separating them. The germline V gene encodes CDR1 WSHSY and CDR2 SAAADI. The CDR3 length is 12 residues. CDR3 amino acids: CASSAGGNEQFF. In nucleotides, the CDR3 is TGCGCCAGCAGTGCCGGGGGCAATGAGCAGTTCTTC.

The rearrangement joins TRBV15 to TRBJ2-6, with a weak D call TRBD1 (6 bases). Trimming left V 0 bases short and J 2 bases short, with 14 bases between. CDR1 is LNHNV, CDR2 YYDKDF, per germline (reference sequence). The CDR3 spans 18 residues. CDR3 nucleotide sequence: TGTGCCACCAGCAGAGAGGGGGCCAGAGCGGCTGGGGCCAACGTCCTGACTTTC. Amino acids: CATSREGARAAGANVLTF. Variable domain in full (rest from reference TRBV15 and TRBJ2-6): DAMVIQNPRYQVTQFGKPVTLSCSQTLNHNVMYWYQQKSSQAPKLLFHYYDKDFNNEADTPDNFQSRRPNTSFCFLDIRSPGLGDTAMYLCATSREGARAAGANVLTFGAGSRLTVL.

This clone was recorded once. CDR3 residues: CATGQGRYEQYF. In DNA, the CDR3 is TGTGCCACCGGGCAGGGAAGGTACGAGCAGTACTTC. The J gene is TRBJ2-7, the V gene TRBV10-3, with D possibly being TRBD1 (5 bases). Germline values: CDR1 ENHRY, CDR2 SYGVKD. V was clipped by 10 bases and J by 4 bases, with 14 bases between them. The CDR3 has 12 residues.

The rearrangement uses TRBV9 and TRBJ2-3, with D possibly matching TRBD2 (6 bases). This CDR3 comprises 16 residues. The V and J ends lost 0 bases and 3 bases respectively, with 14 bases between them. Germline V gives CDR1 SGDLS, CDR2 YYNGEE. Here the CDR3 reads CASSVGKGGRTDTQYF. CDR3 sequence (DNA): TGTGCCAGCAGCGTAGGAAAGGGAGGAAGGACAGATACGCAGTATTTT. The whole variable domain, remainder taken from reference TRBV9 and TRBJ2-3, is DSGVTQTPKHLITATGQRVTLRCSPRSGDLSVYWYQQSLDQGLQFLIQYYNGEERAKGNILERFSAQQFPDLHSELNLSSLELGDSALYFCASSVGKGGRTDTQYFGPGTRLTVL.

The J gene is TRBJ2-7, the V gene TRBV4-2; TRBD2 matches 7 bases. CDR3 length equals 17 residues. V gave up 4 bases and J gave up 3 bases; unmatched junction bases: 15. In germline, CDR1 is LGHNA, CDR2 YNFKEQ. The CDR3: CASSPVPTGTKVYEQYF. Written as DNA, the CDR3 is TGTGCCAGCAGCCCAGTACCAACCGGGACTAAAGTCTACGAGCAGTACTTC.

This clone was found once. The rearrangement links TRBV5-6 to TRBJ2-3; D might be TRBD2 (7 bases). The CDR3 sequence is 16 residues long. Germline lookup yields CDR1 SGHDT and CDR2 YYEEEE. With 4 bases removed from V and 3 bases from J, the gap between germline ends came to 18 bases. The CDR3 region is CASSPAGAGVTDTQYF. Written as DNA, the CDR3 is TGTGCCAGCAGCCCGGCGGGGGCGGGGGTGACAGATACGCAGTATTTT.

The V call is TRBV27, the J call TRBJ1-1, with D possibly TRBD1 on 6 matching bases. The CDR3 spans 17 residues. The germline CDR1 and CDR2 sequences are MNHEY and SMNVEV (reference sequence). V was shortened by 3 bases and J by 3 bases, with 20 bases between the two germline ends. CDR3 sequence: CASSLFRLTGLDTEAFF. Written as DNA, the CDR3 is TGTGCCAGCAGTTTGTTTCGATTAACAGGGCTAGACACTGAAGCTTTCTTT.

This sequence joins TRBV28 and TRBJ2-1; TRBD2 matches 8 bases. Germline CDR1 reads MDHEN; CDR2 reads SYDVKM. CDR3 size: 11 residues. V lost 5 bases, J lost 14 bases, and 5 bases stayed unmatched. CDR3 nucleotides: TGTGCCAGCAGTGGCGGGACTAGGAAGTTCTTC. This encodes CASSGGTRKFF.

The chain is built from TRBV6-5 and TRBJ1-5; 8 bases agree with TRBD1. From germline, CDR1 is MNHEY and CDR2 SVGAGI. V shed 9 bases, J shed 7 bases, and the junction held 5 bases outside the gene matches. This CDR3 spans 12 amino acids. The CDR3 DNA is TGTGCCAGTCCCCAGGGGGCCCAGCCCCAGCATTTT. Amino acids: CASPQGAQPQHF.

The chain links TRBV18 to TRBJ2-1; 11 nucleotides align to TRBD1. The CDR3 contains 15 residues. With 4 bases clipped from V and 5 bases from J, the junction kept 4 bases outside the gene matches. Germline V CDR1 and CDR2: KGHSH, LQKENI. The CDR3 nucleotides read TGTGCCAGCTCACAGGGACAGGGGGGTAACAATGAGCAGTTCTTC. Amino acid sequence: CASSQGQGGNNEQFF.

The chain has TRBV6-5 and TRBJ2-3, with 8 bases lining up with TRBD1. In germline, CDR1 is MNHEY, CDR2 SVGAGI. Germline trimming cut 1 base from V and 4 bases from J; bases unmatched to any gene: 4. The CDR3 has 15 residues. The CDR3 is CASSYYGTGSDTQYF. The DNA for the CDR3 is TGTGCCAGCAGTTACTACGGGACAGGTTCAGATACGCAGTATTTT.

CDR3 sequence (DNA): TGTGCCAGCAGTGAATTAGGGGCCTCCCCGCAAGGCTACACCTTC. This gives the protein CASSELGASPQGYTF. J is TRBJ1-2 and V is TRBV25-1, with a possible D match to TRBD1 (5 bases). The CDR3 spans 15 residues. The germline V and J ends were trimmed by 1 base and 8 bases, with 17 bases remaining between them. Germline CDR1 and CDR2: MGHDK and SYGVNS.

The chain links TRBV30 to TRBJ2-7, with 15 nucleotides matching TRBD2. Germline values: CDR1 GTSNPN, CDR2 SVGIG (reference sequence). V lost 5 bases, J lost 2 bases, and 4 bases stayed unmatched. This CDR3 region has 15 residues. The CDR3 nucleotides read TGTGCCTGGCGGGGACTAGCGGGAGGAACCTACGAGCAGTACTTC. This translates into CAWRGLAGGTYEQYF.

This clone was found a few times. The genes are TRBV12-3 or TRBV12-4 and TRBJ2-1; D gene unclear. The V end was cut by 8 bases, the J end by 7 bases, with 12 bases between. The CDR3 spans 12 residues. This CDR3 reads CASCQVQNEQFF. In DNA form, the CDR3 reads TGTGCCAGCTGCCAGGTCCAAAATGAGCAGTTCTTC.

V gene TRBV5-6 combines with J gene TRBJ2-1; D possibly corresponds to TRBD2 (7 bases). Per germline, CDR1 SGHDT and CDR2 YYEEEE. The CDR3 contains 15 residues. Trimming stripped 2 bases from V and 4 bases from J, with 13 bases between. The CDR3 nucleotides read TGTGCCAGCAGCTTCCGGGGGGCAGGGTACAATGAGCAGTTCTTC. Encoded protein: CASSFRGAGYNEQFF.

The chain links TRBV11-3 to TRBJ1-3; TRBD1 matches at 7 bases. CDR1 SGHNT and CDR2 YENEEA come from the germline V gene. This CDR3 contains 15 residues. The V gene end was trimmed by 2 bases and the J gene end by 7 bases; junction bases not matched to a gene: 8. The CDR3 nucleotides read TGTGCCAGCAGCTTAACCCGACAGGGCGGGAACACCATATATTTT. Translated: CASSLTRQGGNTIYF.

V gene TRBV15 combines with J gene TRBJ2-3; D might be TRBD2 (6 bases). V shed 0 bases and J shed 10 bases, with 11 bases lying between them. Germline V CDR1 and CDR2: LNHNV, YYDKDF (reference sequence). The CDR3 spans 13 residues. CDR3 nucleotide sequence: TGTGCCACCAGCAGAGATTTAGCGGCCTCGCAGTATTTT. Translation: CATSRDLAASQYF.

V and J are TRBV9 and TRBJ1-2; TRBD1 matches 9 bases. The CDR3 is 15 amino acids. The J segment lost 4 bases and the V segment lost 4 bases, leaving 8 bases of the junction unmatched. Germline values: CDR1 SGDLS, CDR2 YYNGEE. The CDR3 bases are TGTGCCAGCAGCCTCGCCGGGACAGGGTTCTATGGCTACACCTTC. Encoded protein: CASSLAGTGFYGYTF. Combining the CDR3 with reference TRBV9 and TRBJ1-2 gives the whole variable domain DSGVTQTPKHLITATGQRVTLRCSPRSGDLSVYWYQQSLDQGLQFLIQYYNGEERAKGNILERFSAQQFPDLHSELNLSSLELGDSALYFCASSLAGTGFYGYTFGSGTRLTVV.

This CDR3 is CASSLLIREAGNTIYF. As DNA, the CDR3 is TGTGCCAGCAGCTTATTAATCCGGGAAGCTGGAAACACCATATATTTT. The chain recombines TRBV7-9 with TRBJ1-3; D not certain. The CDR3 is 16 residues long. The V and J ends lost 2 bases and 2 bases respectively, with 13 bases between them. The germline V gene has CDR1 SEHNR and CDR2 FQNEAQ (reference sequence).

The V gene is TRBV5-4, the J gene TRBJ1-4, with D possibly matching TRBD1 (6 bases). The V end lost 6 bases, the J end lost 4 bases, and 13 bases lay between the germline ends. There are 14 residues in the CDR3. Germline V lookup: CDR1 SGHNT, CDR2 YYREEE (reference sequence). The CDR3 protein is CASTQDRFNEKLFF. CDR3 sequence (DNA): TGTGCCAGCACCCAGGACAGATTTAATGAAAAACTGTTTTTT.

The chain employs TRBV28 and TRBJ2-2; D is possibly TRBD2 (6 bases). The V end lost 4 bases, the J end lost 6 bases, and 15 bases lay between the germline ends. Germline values: CDR1 MDHEN, CDR2 SYDVKM. The length of the CDR3 is 15 residues. The CDR3 is CASSSALAYAGELFF. The CDR3 DNA is TGTGCCAGCAGTTCCGCGCTAGCGTACGCCGGGGAGCTGTTTTTT.

This rearrangement joins TRBV12-3 or TRBV12-4 to TRBJ2-7; TRBD1 matches at 7 bases. The ends lost 3 bases at V and 3 bases at J; junction bases unmatched: 2. This CDR3 comprises 13 residues. In nucleotides, the CDR3 is TGTGCCAGCAGTTTCAGACAGGGCTACGAGCAGTACTTC. Its protein is CASSFRQGYEQYF.

The CDR3 nucleotides read TGTGCCTCCCAGCCGAGGCAAGAGACCCAGTACTTC. Encoded protein: CASQPRQETQYF. V gene TRBV28 combines with J gene TRBJ2-5; D is unclear. Germline V gene sequence: CDR1 MDHEN, CDR2 SYDVKM. Trimming stripped 11 bases from V and 2 bases from J, with 12 bases between. The CDR3 runs to 12 residues.